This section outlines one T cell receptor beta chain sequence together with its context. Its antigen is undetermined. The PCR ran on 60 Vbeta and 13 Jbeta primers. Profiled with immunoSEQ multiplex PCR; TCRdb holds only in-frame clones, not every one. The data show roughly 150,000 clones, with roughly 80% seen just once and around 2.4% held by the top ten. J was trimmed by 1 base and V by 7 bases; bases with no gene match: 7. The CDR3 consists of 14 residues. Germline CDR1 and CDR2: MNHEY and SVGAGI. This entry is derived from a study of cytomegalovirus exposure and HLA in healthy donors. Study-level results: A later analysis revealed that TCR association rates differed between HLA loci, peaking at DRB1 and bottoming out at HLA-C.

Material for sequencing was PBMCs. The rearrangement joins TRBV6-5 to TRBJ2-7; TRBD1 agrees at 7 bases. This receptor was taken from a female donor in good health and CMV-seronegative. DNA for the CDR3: TGTGCCAGCACCGTCAGGGGGAAATCCTACGAGCAGTACTTC. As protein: CASTVRGKSYEQYF.